Listed below are T cell receptor beta chains from one sample, sequenced in a study of blood T cell repertoires in COVID-19. TCRdb's table, derived via immunoSEQ multiplex PCR, lists solely in-frame clones and lacks some. The sample lists about 250,000 clones, roughly nine tenths occurring once. Sequenced input: peripheral blood. The origin of the receptors is a woman aged 55-69 years who had recovered from COVID-19. Each CDR3 is given with its conserved first and last residue. Each record gives: clone size, V gene, CDR3 length, J gene, D gene, CDR3 protein, CDR3 DNA. D genes are given only for firm matches. Not every row has a clone size; where given, it reads once, few, many or a size class.

clone size: NA; V gene: TRBV20-1; CDR3 length: 13; J gene: TRBJ1-1; D gene: NA; CDR3 protein: CSASDRSTTEAFF; CDR3 DNA: TGCAGTGCTAGTGACAGAAGTACCACTGAAGCTTTCTTT
clone size: NA; V gene: TRBV15; CDR3 length: 13; J gene: TRBJ1-1; D gene: TRBD1; CDR3 protein: CATSWDRNTEAFF; CDR3 DNA: TGTGCCACCAGCTGGGACAGAAACACTGAAGCTTTCTTT
clone size: NA; V gene: TRBV9; CDR3 length: 17; J gene: TRBJ2-7; D gene: NA; CDR3 protein: CASSVEAGGKSSYEQYF; CDR3 DNA: TGTGCTAGCAGCGTAGAGGCCGGGGGTAAGAGCTCCTACGAGCAGTACTTC
clone size: NA; V gene: TRBV7-9; CDR3 length: 15; J gene: TRBJ2-2; D gene: NA; CDR3 protein: CASSLELAASGELFF; CDR3 DNA: TGTGCCAGCAGCTTAGAACTAGCCGCTAGCGGGGAGCTGTTTTTT
clone size: NA; V gene: TRBV4-2; CDR3 length: 18; J gene: TRBJ1-2; D gene: NA; CDR3 protein: CASSQDWGSTGHFYGYTF; CDR3 DNA: TGTGCCAGCAGCCAAGATTGGGGTTCGACCGGACACTTCTATGGCTACACCTTC
clone size: NA; V gene: TRBV13; CDR3 length: 15; J gene: TRBJ2-3; D gene: TRBD1; CDR3 protein: CASSSTGKFADTQYF; CDR3 DNA: TGTGCCAGCAGTTCGACAGGGAAGTTCGCAGATACGCAGTATTTT
clone size: NA; V gene: TRBV7-9; CDR3 length: 13; J gene: TRBJ1-2; D gene: NA; CDR3 protein: CASSLGSGSAYTF; CDR3 DNA: TGTGCCAGCAGCTTAGGGTCGGGGAGCGCTTACACCTTC
clone size: NA; V gene: TRBV28; CDR3 length: 15; J gene: TRBJ2-7; D gene: TRBD1; CDR3 protein: CASSGSTGQVGEQYF; CDR3 DNA: TGTGCCAGCAGTGGGAGTACGGGACAGGTGGGCGAGCAGTACTTC
clone size: NA; V gene: TRBV6-6; CDR3 length: 16; J gene: TRBJ2-2; D gene: NA; CDR3 protein: CASSYQGASFAGELFF; CDR3 DNA: TGTGCCAGCAGTTACCAAGGGGCGTCGTTCGCCGGGGAGCTGTTTTTT
clone size: NA; V gene: TRBV9; CDR3 length: 18; J gene: TRBJ2-2; D gene: TRBD2; CDR3 protein: CASSAGTSGGLNTGELFF; CDR3 DNA: TGTGCCAGCAGCGCTGGGACTAGCGGGGGGCTGAACACCGGGGAGCTGTTTTTT
clone size: few; V gene: TRBV29-1; CDR3 length: 11; J gene: TRBJ2-3; D gene: NA; CDR3 protein: CSIRVTDTQYF; CDR3 DNA: TGCAGCATCCGGGTCACAGATACGCAGTATTTT
clone size: NA; V gene: TRBV12-3/TRBV12-4; CDR3 length: 13; J gene: TRBJ2-7; D gene: NA; CDR3 protein: CASSLQGTYEQYF; CDR3 DNA: TGTGCCAGCAGTTTACAGGGGACCTACGAGCAGTACTTC
clone size: NA; V gene: TRBV3-1/TRBV3-2; CDR3 length: 14; J gene: TRBJ1-2; D gene: NA; CDR3 protein: CASSQQSTNYGYTF; CDR3 DNA: TGTGCCAGCAGCCAACAGTCGACTAACTATGGCTACACCTTC
clone size: NA; V gene: TRBV7-2; CDR3 length: 15; J gene: TRBJ2-1; D gene: NA; CDR3 protein: CASSLGGALYNEQFF; CDR3 DNA: TGTGCCAGCTCACTAGGGGGGGCACTCTACAATGAGCAGTTCTTC
clone size: NA; V gene: TRBV6-1; CDR3 length: 15; J gene: TRBJ1-2; D gene: TRBD1; CDR3 protein: CASSEPDRGFRGYTF; CDR3 DNA: TGTGCCAGCAGTGAACCGGACAGGGGCTTCCGCGGCTACACCTTC
clone size: NA; V gene: TRBV4-1; CDR3 length: 14; J gene: TRBJ2-5; D gene: NA; CDR3 protein: CASSQGGPQETQYF; CDR3 DNA: TGCGCCAGCAGCCAAGGGGGCCCCCAAGAGACCCAGTACTTC
clone size: NA; V gene: TRBV28; CDR3 length: 16; J gene: TRBJ1-4; D gene: NA; CDR3 protein: CASSLPPRVANEKLFF; CDR3 DNA: TGTGCCAGCAGTTTACCCCCGAGGGTAGCTAATGAAAAACTGTTTTTT
clone size: NA; V gene: TRBV15; CDR3 length: 15; J gene: TRBJ1-2; D gene: NA; CDR3 protein: CATSRDSYKLNGYTF; CDR3 DNA: TGTGCCACCAGCAGAGATTCGTATAAGCTGAATGGCTACACCTTC
clone size: NA; V gene: TRBV14; CDR3 length: 15; J gene: TRBJ1-1; D gene: NA; CDR3 protein: CASSQDHPGIGEAFF; CDR3 DNA: TGTGCCAGCAGCCAAGATCATCCAGGGATCGGTGAAGCTTTCTTT
clone size: NA; V gene: TRBV7-3; CDR3 length: 16; J gene: TRBJ2-2; D gene: NA; CDR3 protein: CASSPNWGVDTGELFF; CDR3 DNA: TGTGCCAGCAGCCCGAATTGGGGGGTAGACACCGGGGAGCTGTTTTTT
clone size: NA; V gene: TRBV7-3; CDR3 length: 15; J gene: TRBJ1-4; D gene: TRBD1; CDR3 protein: CASSLFGTANEKLFF; CDR3 DNA: TGTGCCAGCAGCTTATTCGGGACAGCTAATGAAAAACTGTTTTTT
clone size: NA; V gene: TRBV5-4; CDR3 length: 16; J gene: TRBJ1-3; D gene: NA; CDR3 protein: CASSLGAGGSGNTIYF; CDR3 DNA: TGTGCCAGCAGCTTGGGTGCAGGTGGTTCTGGAAACACCATATATTTT
clone size: NA; V gene: TRBV15; CDR3 length: 15; J gene: TRBJ2-1; D gene: NA; CDR3 protein: CATSNGINSYNEQFF; CDR3 DNA: TGTGCCACCAGCAACGGGATTAACTCCTACAATGAGCAGTTCTTC
clone size: NA; V gene: TRBV28; CDR3 length: 13; J gene: TRBJ1-2; D gene: TRBD1; CDR3 protein: CASRLGQGDGYTF; CDR3 DNA: TGTGCCAGCAGGCTGGGACAGGGCGATGGCTACACCTTC
clone size: NA; V gene: TRBV23-1; CDR3 length: 16; J gene: TRBJ1-4; D gene: NA; CDR3 protein: CASTLCNRSTNEKLFF; CDR3 DNA: TGCGCCAGCACTCTATGCAACCGGTCAACTAATGAAAAACTGTTTTTT
clone size: NA; V gene: TRBV6-2/TRBV6-3; CDR3 length: 16; J gene: TRBJ2-3; D gene: TRBD2; CDR3 protein: CASSYSAGGAADTQYF; CDR3 DNA: TGTGCCAGCAGTTACTCGGCCGGGGGGGCGGCAGATACGCAGTATTTT